This TCR beta chain is drawn from a study of cytomegalovirus exposure and HLA in healthy donors (dated 2017 in TCRdb). Background on the whole study: An earlier analysis of about 560 of the donors reported around 280 Gb of sequence data and 100 million to 120 million unique TCR beta sequences obtained from roughly 180 million T cells. The study combined high-throughput TCR immunosequencing, statistical association of individual TCRs with disease status, and machine learning to predict cytomegalovirus infection status. The number of donors typed differed by locus, with 629-630 for A, B, C, DRB1 and DQB1, more than 500 for DQA1, approximately 570 for DPA1, and approximately 470 for DPB1. The aim of the study was to test whether cataloging public T cell receptors could identify signatures of past pathogen exposure. Donor age, sex, ethnicity and CMV serostatus were compiled together with the repertoire data. On average, 235,054 unique TCR beta nucleotide sequences were sequenced per donor among several hundred genotyped donors of the cohort, with roughly a sixth of those sequences being non-productive. Roughly 300 gigabases of sequencing data and 70 million to 85 million unique TCR sequences were included in an early release covering around 650 HLA-typed donors. The study profiled the T cell repertoires of under 700 subjects by immunosequencing and related them to cytomegalovirus serostatus. Class I and class II HLA loci were covered by the typing at four-digit resolution. In a later analysis, previously published TCR beta repertoires from 600 to 850 donors were re-analyzed and high-resolution HLA genotyping was added so that TCR occurrence patterns could be studied. Genome-wide SNP genotypes for about 55% of the roughly 670 donors were used in a later genetic analysis, which treated that subset as a discovery cohort. In addition to the first cohort of around 670 subjects, a separate validation cohort of 100 to 150 different subjects was used. Rather than drawing on any new phenotypic data, the later analysis identified candidate immune exposures from TCR beta sequences and the way those sequences occurred across donors. Of the roughly 400 genotyped donors, approximately 81% were placed in the genetic ancestry cluster associated with self-reported Caucasian donors. Five DR-DQ haplotypes were treated as single units for association and clustering because of strong linkage in the cohort. Every repertoire in the discovery cohort had been generated on one and the same sequencing platform. An earlier analysis of around 540 of the donors applied high-throughput TCR beta sequencing to assess whether each TCR beta V gene segment acted as functional or pseudogenic. Broader findings and caveats from the paper: Compared with the roughly 670-donor mean, donors in an Asian-associated ancestry cluster had fewer N-insertions in productive TCRs, according to a later genetic analysis. A later analysis found that HLA-associated TCR beta chains were more clonally expanded and had lower generation probabilities than equally common non-associated chains. While some public TCRs were present in many individuals, most TCR sequences turned up only very rarely across donors. The only immune exposure information available for the cohort was CMV serostatus. Roughly uniform sequencing depth across donors was assumed in presence/absence analyses, although this assumption may not hold. A later analysis found that TCR association rates varied across HLA loci, with DRB1 alleles showing the most associated TCRs and HLA-C alleles the fewest. The study gave a list of about 170 TCR beta chains associated with cytomegalovirus. A cluster of highly shared sequence variants was judged likely to be a technical artifact of the sequencing pipeline. Approximately 18 rarely observed V segments, including chromosome 9 orphons, were excluded from the earlier analysis of a few hundred of the donors because counts were too low. According to the authors, the approach could potentially be generalized to other disease states and immunological phenotypes. In an earlier analysis of 587 of the donors, most TCR beta V segments appeared in productive rearrangements about 90% or about 30% of the time, broadly matching IMGT annotations. A later analysis found that most CMV-associated TCR beta chains appeared HLA-restricted, with HLA associations seemingly driven largely by CMV exposure. Assigning TCR associations to individual alleles was difficult when HLA alleles, especially DR and DQ, strongly co-occurred. In a later analysis, several top co-occurrence clusters were reported to appear linked to parvovirus B19, influenza, CMV and Epstein-Barr virus. A further reported finding was that TCR beta sequences accurately predicted the HLA-A and HLA-B alleles for most subjects in the first cohort. Three of the identified cytomegalovirus-associated TCR beta chains were confirmed in vitro to be specific for cytomegalovirus antigens. The classifier was reported to diagnose cytomegalovirus status with high specificity and sensitivity in both the original cohort and the validation cohort. This cohort had only TCR beta chains sequenced, and the lack of alpha or paired-chain data limited which features could be detected. In a later analysis, 16,951 TCR beta sequences were associated with specific HLA alleles at a false discovery rate of 0.05. A later genetic analysis associated a missense DCLRE1C variant with V-gene and J-gene trimming of TCR beta chains, and an independent cohort replicated the association. Because HLA typing was missing for some donors at each locus, association tests included only the typed subset. Linkage disequilibrium might explain the correlated functional status among segregating V segments, but an unknown experimental factor could not be ruled out.

About this clone: Its antigen is still unknown. Per-nucleotide qualities are absent, and no much larger clonotype sits a single base away.

The cohort comprised fewer than 750 healthy bone marrow donors. All cohort members were sampled while nominally healthy, although unrecorded immune exposures were likely present. The donor tested CMV seronegative and was one of the 352 seronegative cohort members. A peripheral blood sample was provided by each donor, and peripheral blood mononuclear cells were used for TCR beta sequencing. The Qiagen DNeasy Blood Extraction Kit was used to extract genomic DNA from the blood cell samples. Library generation was performed with the immunoSEQ multiplex PCR assay. A mixture of 60 forward primers for TCR Vbeta segments and 13 reverse primers for TCR Jbeta segments was used in the multiplex PCR. The CDR3 region of rearranged TCR beta genes was amplified from genomic DNA by a multiplex PCR assay. The Illumina HiSeq System was used to sequence the amplified TCR beta libraries as 87-base-pair reads. For the original study's pipeline: A later analysis counted approximately 76 million unique TCR beta chains across the 550 to 750 repertoires, and some 11 million of these chains were shared by at least two donors. Raw reads were error-corrected and collapsed into unique sequences by a nearest-neighbor algorithm in which closely related sequences were merged to remove PCR and sequencing errors. V, D and J gene segments were assigned by aligning CDR3 sequences to IMGT reference sequences. For a sequence to be retained, a match of at least six nucleotides was required to both a V gene segment and a J gene segment. A rearrangement was called productive if the CDR3 had no stop codons and remained in frame with V and J, and every other rearrangement was called non-productive. CDR3 was defined according to IMGT convention as the region running from the second conserved V-encoded cysteine to the conserved J-encoded phenylalanine. The earlier analysis of some 550 of the donors excluded any sequence lacking an unambiguous match to a single V gene segment. An earlier analysis of several hundred of the donors classified V segments as functional when productive rearrangements were above 56.7% and as segregating when the standard deviation between donors was above 5%. A statistical classification framework was developed to diagnose cytomegalovirus status using the catalog of TCR beta chain sequences. In a later analysis, TCR nucleotide sequences were compared against IMGT/GENE-DB human TR gene sequences so that V and J genes could be assigned. Using the TCRdist pipeline, a later analysis assigned CDR3 sequences along with most-parsimonious VDJ recombination scenarios. A later analysis defined each TCR beta chain by its CDR3 amino acid sequence plus V-gene family, and excluded reads lacking a unique V-gene family. In a later analysis, nearly 600 highly shared, low-generation-probability nucleotide sequences were removed to address suspected cross-contamination and a sequencing artifact. A later analysis calculated a clonal expansion index for each public chain from normalized within-repertoire ranks of inferred template counts. In a later analysis, generation probabilities were computed with a VDJ recombination model fitted to out-of-frame rearrangements, and the resulting probabilities were checked against IGoR. Hypergeometric tests were used in a later analysis to score TCR-TCR, TCR-HLA and TCR-CMV co-occurrence, with a repertoire-size bias correction applied to the TCR pairs. To estimate false discovery rates, a later analysis permuted the HLA or CMV assignments 20 times. In a later analysis, co-occurring TCRs were grouped with DBSCAN, and TCRdist sequence similarity was added when clustering was performed within HLA-allele-positive subsets. For co-occurrence clustering, repertoires with fewer than 30,000 or more than 120,000 public chains were excluded, along with a handful of repertoires with anomalous nucleotide sharing. TCRdb re-hosts the immuneACCESS table, in-frame sequences only. Its copies lack some clones; in the studies checked, an unresolved V gene accounts for under half of them, and the cause for the rest is not known. Clone size and the V and J calls come from that table; the DNA yielded D and trimming. This sample gives 210,000 or so clones in total; 65% to 80% of them show up just once. Jointly, the top ten make up 0.2% to 0.25% of the sample.

The sequence was collected from a girl between 2 and 10 years old in good health and CMV-seronegative. Sequenced sample: PBMCs.

The sequenced DNA: TGCAGCGTGGGGGGGGGCGGCGATGGCTACACCTTC. Translated, it reads CSVGGGGDGYTF. The sequence joins TRBV29-1 to TRBJ1-2; a weak D assignment points to TRBD1 (6 bases agree). The CDR3 runs 12 amino acids, cysteine and phenylalanine included. Only the CDR3 region is kept as DNA, spanning 36 bases read in frame from base 1. The V end loses 6 bases and the J end loses 6 bases, and a stretch of 14 bases separates them. Taken from the germline V gene, the CDR1 and CDR2 loops are SQVTM and ANQGSEA.